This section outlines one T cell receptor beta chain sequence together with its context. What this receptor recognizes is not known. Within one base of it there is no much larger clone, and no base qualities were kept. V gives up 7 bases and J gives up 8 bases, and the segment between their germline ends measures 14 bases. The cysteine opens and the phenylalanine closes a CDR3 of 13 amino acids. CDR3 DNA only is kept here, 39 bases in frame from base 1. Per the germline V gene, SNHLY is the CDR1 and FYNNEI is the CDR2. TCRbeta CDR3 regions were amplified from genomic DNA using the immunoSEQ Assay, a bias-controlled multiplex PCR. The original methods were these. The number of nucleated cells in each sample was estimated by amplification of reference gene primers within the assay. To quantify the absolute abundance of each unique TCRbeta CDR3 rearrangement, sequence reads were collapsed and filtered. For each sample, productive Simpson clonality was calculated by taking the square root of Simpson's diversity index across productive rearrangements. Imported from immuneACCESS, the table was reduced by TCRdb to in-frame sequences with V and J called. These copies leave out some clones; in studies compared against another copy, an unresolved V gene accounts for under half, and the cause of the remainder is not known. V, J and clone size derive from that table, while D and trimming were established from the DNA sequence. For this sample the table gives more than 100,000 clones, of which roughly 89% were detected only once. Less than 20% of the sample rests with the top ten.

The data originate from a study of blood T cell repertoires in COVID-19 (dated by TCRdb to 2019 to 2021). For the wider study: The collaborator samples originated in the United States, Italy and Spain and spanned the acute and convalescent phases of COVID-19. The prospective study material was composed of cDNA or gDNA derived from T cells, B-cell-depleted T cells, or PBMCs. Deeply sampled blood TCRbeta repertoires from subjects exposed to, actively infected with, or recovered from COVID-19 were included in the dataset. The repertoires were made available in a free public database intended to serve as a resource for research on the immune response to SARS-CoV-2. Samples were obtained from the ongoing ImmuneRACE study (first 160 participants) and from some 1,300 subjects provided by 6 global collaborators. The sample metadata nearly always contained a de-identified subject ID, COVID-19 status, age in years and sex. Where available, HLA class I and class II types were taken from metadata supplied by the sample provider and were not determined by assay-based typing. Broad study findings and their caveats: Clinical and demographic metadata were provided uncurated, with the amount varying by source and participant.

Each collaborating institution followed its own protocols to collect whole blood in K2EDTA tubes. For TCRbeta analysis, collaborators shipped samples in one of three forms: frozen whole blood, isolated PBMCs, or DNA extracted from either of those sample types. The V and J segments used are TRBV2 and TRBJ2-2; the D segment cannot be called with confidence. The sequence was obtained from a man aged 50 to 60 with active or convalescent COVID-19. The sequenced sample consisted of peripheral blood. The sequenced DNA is TGTGCCAGCACAGGCATACCCTGGGGGGAGCTGTTTTTT. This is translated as CASTGIPWGELFF.